A selection of T cell receptor beta chains follows, all from one sample in a study of blood T cell repertoires in COVID-19. Libraries were prepared by immunoSEQ multiplex PCR; TCRdb keeps only in-frame clonotypes and omits some of them. The sample yields around 190,000 clones, approximately 86% seen once. The sequenced material came from PBMCs or T cells enriched from blood (not recorded which). These receptor sequences come from a man aged 18 to 30 with acute COVID-19. CDR3s include the opening cysteine and the closing phenylalanine or tryptophan. A D gene is named only where the DNA matches it firmly. Rows give clone size only sometimes, using once, few, many, or a class for an expanded clone.

j_call | v_call | clone_size | d_call | cdr3_aa | cdr3_nt
TRBJ2-5 | TRBV2 | NA | TRBD2 | CASRLAVIQETQYF | TGTGCCAGCAGACTAGCGGTGATCCAAGAGACCCAGTACTTC
TRBJ1-1 | TRBV19 | NA | NA | CASKGVVRALTNTEAFF | TGTGCCAGTAAAGGGGTAGTTAGGGCTTTAACGAACACTGAAGCTTTCTTT
TRBJ1-5 | TRBV30 | NA | NA | CAWAQGHSNQPQHF | TGTGCCTGGGCCCAGGGACATAGCAATCAGCCCCAGCATTTT
TRBJ2-2 | TRBV27 | NA | TRBD2 | CASTQRASGAFTGELFF | TGTGCCAGCACCCAAAGGGCTAGCGGGGCATTCACCGGGGAGCTGTTTTTT
TRBJ1-5 | TRBV2 | NA | TRBD1 | CASSRQGPQRLPQHF | TGTGCCAGTTCTAGACAGGGTCCCCAAAGGCTGCCCCAGCATTTT
TRBJ1-5 | TRBV7-9 | once | NA | CASSLGDYSNQPQHF | TGTGCCAGCAGCTTAGGGGACTATAGCAATCAGCCCCAGCATTTT
TRBJ1-4 | TRBV29-1 | NA | NA | CSVPGFPTAGEKLFF | TGCAGCGTTCCCGGTTTCCCTACGGCGGGGGAAAAACTGTTTTTT
TRBJ1-4 | TRBV2 | NA | NA | CASSEGHPTNEKLFF | TGTGCCAGCAGTGAGGGACACCCAACTAATGAAAAACTGTTTTTT
TRBJ2-1 | TRBV19 | NA | TRBD2 | CASRMGAGGWDEQFF | TGTGCCAGTAGAATGGGAGCGGGAGGCTGGGATGAGCAGTTCTTC
TRBJ1-6 | TRBV6-5 | few | NA | CASSTRRGNSPLHF | TGTGCCAGCAGTACTCGACGGGGAAATTCACCCCTCCACTTT
TRBJ2-2 | TRBV10-2 | NA | NA | CASSEGGRGTGELFF | TGCGCCAGCAGTGAAGGGGGGAGGGGCACCGGGGAGCTGTTTTTT
TRBJ1-2 | TRBV7-3 | NA | TRBD1 | CASSSADRTNYGYTF | TGTGCCAGCAGCTCCGCGGACAGGACTAACTATGGCTACACCTTC
TRBJ1-2 | TRBV5-5 | NA | NA | CASSLAGATNYGYTF | TGTGCCAGCAGCTTGGCAGGGGCTACTAACTATGGCTACACCTTC
TRBJ1-5 | TRBV9 | NA | NA | CASSVDSSNQPQHF | TGTGCCAGCAGCGTAGACAGCTCGAATCAGCCCCAGCATTTT
TRBJ2-7 | TRBV18 | NA | TRBD1 | CASSPQWDRGRSEQYF | TGTGCCAGCTCACCACAATGGGACAGGGGGCGGAGTGAGCAGTACTTC
TRBJ2-2 | TRBV24-1 | NA | TRBD1 | CATSDPGTANTGELFF | TGTGCCACCAGTGACCCCGGGACAGCAAACACCGGGGAGCTGTTTTTT
TRBJ2-7 | TRBV27 | NA | NA | CASSSLDTMGMHEQYF | TGTGCCAGCAGTTCCCTGGACACGATGGGCATGCACGAGCAGTACTTC
TRBJ2-7 | TRBV7-9 | NA | NA | CASSGSYEQYF | TGTGCCAGTTCGGGTAGCTACGAGCAGTACTTC
TRBJ2-7 | TRBV30 | NA | NA | CAWNLFGTSYEQYF | TGTGCCTGGAATCTATTCGGGACATCCTACGAGCAGTACTTC
TRBJ2-5 | TRBV13 | NA | NA | CASSLWGRETQYF | TGTGCCAGCAGCTTGTGGGGGAGGGAGACCCAGTACTTC
TRBJ1-2 | TRBV28 | NA | NA | CASSFQGLDYGYTF | TGTGCCAGCAGTTTTCAGGGGCTGGACTATGGCTACACCTTC
TRBJ2-5 | TRBV5-1 | many | TRBD2 | CASSWGPSGTYQYF | TGCGCCAGCAGCTGGGGGCCTAGCGGGACATACCAGTACTTC
TRBJ1-5 | TRBV6-2/TRBV6-3 | NA | TRBD1 | CASSRTGGGQPQHF | TGTGCCAGCAGTCGGACAGGGGGGGGACAGCCCCAGCATTTT
TRBJ2-1 | TRBV2 | once | TRBD2 | CASSGGTSGRDEQFF | TGTGCCAGCAGTGGGGGGACTAGCGGGAGGGATGAGCAGTTCTTC
TRBJ1-5 | TRBV5-1 | NA | TRBD1 | CASSLGGTGGNQPQHF | TGCGCCAGCAGCTTGGGCGGGACAGGGGGCAATCAGCCCCAGCATTTT
TRBJ2-7 | TRBV6-5 | NA | NA | CASSYEGSYEQYF | TGTGCCAGCAGTTACGAAGGGAGCTACGAGCAGTACTTC
TRBJ1-5 | TRBV4-2 | NA | NA | CASSQDPGNQPQHF | TGTGCCAGCAGCCAAGATCCAGGAAACCAGCCCCAGCATTTT
TRBJ1-6 | TRBV5-1 | few | NA | CASTKTQLGSDSPLHF | TGCGCCAGCACCAAAACCCAACTAGGCTCCGATTCACCCCTCCACTTT